This TCR beta chain was obtained from a study of human T cells and chemical hapten exposure. Study-level findings and limits: Following DPC sensitization, TCRs present above 1 in 1000 frequency showed no change. The donors suffered from alopecia, so their immune response may not match that of healthy people.

Time point specified: patch test 3, about 24 weeks after DPC sensitization. Treatment indicated: therapeutic diphenylcyclopropenone sensitization with weekly scalp DPC. The germline V gene encodes CDR1 KGHDR and CDR2 SFDVKD. CDR3 size: 20 residues. Trimming removed 5 bases at V and 0 bases at J, with 25 bases between. In its sample, this clonotype was seen a few times. As yet, its antigen is unknown. Unique molecular identifiers were attached to individual cDNA molecules within the library. Original processing methods: Per sample, the median was roughly 96,000 TCRs, with values from around 24,000 to 710,000. MiXCR was run by TCRdb on the RACE reads, yielding one entry per CDR3 protein. The V and J calls here are based on TCRdb, not the publication. This sample carries 85,000 to 100,000 distinct CDR3 sequences, around a quarter of them seen once, and the ten largest clones take 10% to 13%.

Material: whole blood, obtained in connection with sensitization to the hapten diphenylcyclopropenone (DPC). This TCR was recovered from a man in his forties with alopecia areata. Some clones in this sample may be carry-over from other donors' samples. V is TRBV24-1 and J is TRBJ1-5; D might be TRBD1 (5 bases). DNA of the CDR3: TGTGCCACCAGTGCCGATGCCCCACAGGATATTTCGGGTAGCAATCAGCCCCAGCATTTT. It translates to CATSADAPQDISGSNQPQHF.